Below are 3 T cell receptor beta chains sequenced from a single sample in a study of patients and donors after allogeneic stem cell transplantation. TCRdb called the RT-PCR reads again in MiXCR, with one record for every CDR3 protein. The table includes over 350,000 distinct CDR3 sequences, 16% detected once. Sequencing was performed on blood, either unsorted or a sorted T cell fraction (not recorded which). These receptor sequences come from a human donor who was either an allogeneic HSCT recipient or a stem cell or donor lymphocyte infusion donor (not recorded which). It is not recorded whose cells these are; they may come from a transplant donor.

This clonotype turned up a few times. CDR3 loop: CASRKTEFPYNSPLHF. The CDR3 region has the DNA TGTGCCAGCAGGAAGACAGAATTTCCCTATAATTCACCCCTCCACTTT. The chain uses TRBV12-3 or TRBV12-4 and TRBJ1-6, with D possibly TRBD1 on 5 matching bases. Between the trimmed V and J ends, which lost 6 bases and 2 bases, there was a span of 14 bases. This CDR3 has 16 residues.

The table lists this clonotype with a few counts. The chain carries TRBV28 and TRBJ2-4, with D tentatively TRBD1 or TRBD2 (5 bases each). The CDR3 loop spans 15 amino acids. The germline V and J ends were trimmed by 1 base and 8 bases, with 15 bases remaining between them. Germline-derived CDR1 and CDR2 are MDHEN and SYDVKM. The CDR3 sequence is CASSLSAGTGDIQYF. The CDR3 DNA reads as TGTGCCAGCAGTTTATCGGCAGGGACCGGGGACATTCAGTACTTC.

This clonotype was observed many times. CDR3 sequence (DNA): TGTGCCAGCAGATACAAGGCTAAGAGTGAAAAACTGTTTTTT. It encodes CASRYKAKSEKLFF. The genes are TRBV12-3 or TRBV12-4 and TRBJ1-4, with D uncertain. V was cut by 6 bases and J by 7 bases, with 15 bases left in between. The CDR3 consists of 14 residues.